The 24 T cell receptor beta chains below were found in one sample sequenced in a study of beta chain features in type 1 diabetes. The entirety of the isolated RNA underwent reverse transcription, so expressed TCRB transcripts were sequenced. Profiled with immunoSEQ multiplex PCR; TCRdb holds only in-frame clones, not every one. The data hold roughly 610,000 clones, with around 15% observed a single time. Sequencing used naive CD4+ T cells from blood. These receptors were taken from a man younger than 30 in good health.

V is TRBV7-2 and J is TRBJ1-2; 12 nucleotides match TRBD1. With 4 bases clipped from V and 4 bases from J, the junction kept 4 bases outside the gene matches. The CDR3 runs 15 residues. CDR1 is SGHTA and CDR2 is FQGNSA in the germline V gene. The CDR3 bases are TGTGCCAGCAGCTCCCGGGACAGGGGGCTCTATGGCTACACCTTC. Translation gives CASSSRDRGLYGYTF.

V usage is TRBV6-6 and J usage is TRBJ1-4; D is unclear. Germline CDR1 is MNHNY and CDR2 is SVGAGI (reference sequence). V was pared by 5 bases and J by 7 bases, with 17 bases between. The CDR3 is made up of 15 amino acids. The CDR3 sequence is CASSPGKVEGEKLFF. The DNA of the CDR3 is TGTGCCAGCAGTCCAGGAAAGGTGGAGGGTGAAAAACTGTTTTTT.

V usage is TRBV28 and J usage is TRBJ2-3; 9 bases agree with TRBD2. Looked up from germline, CDR1 is MDHEN and CDR2 is SYDVKM. V was pared by 4 bases and J by 4 bases, with 3 bases of the junction left unmatched. The CDR3 contains 14 residues. Written as DNA, the CDR3 is TGTGCCAGCAGTTCTAGCGGGGAGGCAGATACGCAGTATTTT. It encodes CASSSSGEADTQYF. The whole variable domain, filled in from reference TRBV28 and TRBJ2-3, reads DVKVTQSSRYLVKRTGEKVFLECVQDMDHENMFWYRQDPGLGLRLIYFSYDVKMKEKGDIPEGYSVSREKKERFSLILESASTNQTSMYLCASSSSGEADTQYFGPGTRLTVL.

The CDR3 protein is CASSHGAYTGELFF. Here the CDR3 DNA reads TGTGCCAGCAGCCACGGGGCATACACCGGGGAGCTGTTTTTT. The rearrangement joins TRBV14 to TRBJ2-2; D could derive from TRBD1 or TRBD2 (5 bases each). With 3 bases removed from V and 3 bases from J, the gap between germline ends came to 8 bases. Germline lookup yields CDR1 SGHDN and CDR2 FVKESK. The CDR3 length is 14 residues.

This clone occurred a few times. DNA of the CDR3: TGTGCCATCAGTGAGTCGGCCAGGCAGTTGGGTGAGCAGTACTTC. Translated: CAISESARQLGEQYF. The chain links TRBV10-3 to TRBJ2-7; no reliable D call. The CDR3 runs 15 residues. The germline gives CDR1 ENHRY, CDR2 SYGVKD. V was pared by 0 bases and J by 7 bases, with 16 bases between.

The table lists this clone with a few counts. The chain carries TRBV2 and TRBJ1-2, with D hard to call. The CDR3 is 14 amino acids. Trimming shortened V by 5 bases and J by 8 bases, and 18 bases separated the two germline ends. Germline values: CDR1 SNHLY, CDR2 FYNNEI. CDR3 residues: CASSTAPPREGYTF. Written as DNA, the CDR3 is TGTGCCAGCAGTACAGCCCCACCTAGGGAAGGCTACACCTTC.

This sequence joins TRBV2 and TRBJ1-3; TRBD1 is a possible D gene (5 bases). This CDR3 comprises 15 residues. Per the germline V gene, CDR1 is SNHLY and CDR2 is FYNNEI. V lost 5 bases to trimming and J lost 2 bases, with 13 bases between them. Written as DNA, the CDR3 is TGTGCCAGCAGTAACCAGGGTCTCGCTGGAAACACCATATATTTT. Protein: CASSNQGLAGNTIYF.

This clone has more than one count but fewer than ten. V is TRBV7-3 and J is TRBJ1-2; D is unresolved. V lost 5 bases to trimming and J lost 7 bases, with 14 bases between them. The germline CDR1 and CDR2 sequences are SGHTA and FQGTGA. This CDR3 is 13 amino acids long. CDR3 nucleotide sequence: TGTGCCAGCAGCCCCGAGTCAGTCTCTGGCTACACCTTC. Amino acid sequence: CASSPESVSGYTF. The variable domain in full, completed from reference TRBV7-3 and TRBJ1-2, reads GAGVSQTPSNKVTEKGKYVELRCDPISGHTALYWYRQSLGQGPEFLIYFQGTGAADDSGLPNDRFFAVRPEGSVSTLKIQRTERGDSAVYLCASSPESVSGYTFGSGTRLTVV.

This chain links TRBV11-3 with TRBJ2-1, with D unclear. Trimming cost V 3 bases and J 8 bases, with 14 bases left between them. CDR1 and CDR2 from the germline V gene are SGHNT and YENEEA. The CDR3 is 14 residues long. The CDR3 loop is CASSFQDTRDEQFF. Written as DNA, the CDR3 is TGTGCCAGCAGCTTTCAAGACACAAGGGATGAGCAGTTCTTC.

This rearrangement joins TRBV25-1 to TRBJ2-5; a possible D gene is TRBD1 (6 bases). Trimming took 5 bases from V and 1 from J, leaving 14 bases between them. This CDR3 has 15 amino acids. The germline CDR1 and CDR2 sequences are MGHDK and SYGVNS. The CDR3 sequence: CASSPSRTVQETQYF. CDR3 nucleotide sequence: TGTGCCAGCAGTCCTTCCCGGACAGTCCAAGAGACCCAGTACTTC.

J is TRBJ1-1 and V is TRBV5-1; no clear D. CDR3 length: 14 amino acids. Germline assignment: CDR1 SGHRS and CDR2 YFSETQ. V was clipped by 0 bases and J by 2 bases, with 8 bases between them. CDR3 loop: CASSLEGANTEAFF. The CDR3 DNA follows: TGCGCCAGCAGCTTGGAGGGAGCCAACACTGAAGCTTTCTTT.

The CDR3 spells CASSLAVGTNTGELFF. DNA for the CDR3: TGTGCCAGCAGCTTAGCGGTCGGGACGAACACCGGGGAGCTGTTTTTT. V gene TRBV7-2 combines with J gene TRBJ2-2, with a tentative D call TRBD2 (5 bases). Trimming took 0 bases from V and 0 from J, leaving 8 bases between them. Germline V gives CDR1 SGHTA, CDR2 FQGNSA. CDR3 size: 16 residues.

This clone was observed at least ten times. This same CDR3 is encoded by further DNA sequences in the sample. J is TRBJ2-7 and V is TRBV7-2; D is unclear. Germline loops: CDR1 SGHTA, CDR2 FQGNSA. CDR3 length: 11 residues. Trimming removed 5 bases from V and 3 bases from J, with 5 bases in between. The CDR3 sequence: CASSPNYEQYF. CDR3 DNA: TGTGCCAGCAGCCCAAACTACGAGCAGTACTTC.

The gene calls are TRBV13 and TRBJ2-7; D perhaps matches TRBD1 (6 bases). V was trimmed by 5 bases and J by 0 bases, leaving 17 bases between them. Germline V gene lookup returns CDR1 PRHDT and CDR2 FYEKMQ (reference sequence). CDR3 size: 16 residues. In DNA form, the CDR3 reads TGTGCCAGCAGCGCACCCTTCCGGGACAACTCCTACGAGCAGTACTTC. This translates into CASSAPFRDNSYEQYF.

This clone was seen only a few times. The chain has TRBV18 and TRBJ1-1; D not certain. This CDR3 is built from 13 residues. Germline V gives CDR1 KGHSH, CDR2 LQKENI. V was trimmed by 5 bases and J by 4 bases, leaving 11 bases between them. Written as DNA, the CDR3 is TGTGCCAGCTCAGCCTTGGGTGGCACTGAAGCTTTCTTT. Encoded protein: CASSALGGTEAFF.

This clone was counted once. At one end, the junction sequence differs from germline, possibly due to a read error. The sample holds other DNA sequences that translate to the same CDR3. The chain carries TRBV4-1 and TRBJ2-1; D not certain. The CDR3 extends over 14 amino acids. Germline loops: CDR1 MGHRA, CDR2 YSYEKL. The CDR3, as DNA: TGCGCGAGCAGCCATGGAATTCGGGCCCCTGGCGCGTTCTTC. It translates to CASSHGIRAPGAFF.

The chain couples TRBV5-1 to TRBJ2-7; the match to TRBD1 covers 7 bases. This CDR3 has 14 amino acids. In germline, CDR1 is SGHRS, CDR2 YFSETQ. V gave up 7 bases and J gave up 2 bases; unmatched junction bases: 9. For the CDR3, the DNA is TGCGCCAGCGGCCCCGGGACAGCTCCCTACGAGCAGTACTTC. It translates to CASGPGTAPYEQYF.

The chain links TRBV2 to TRBJ1-1; TRBD1 might be the D (5 bases). The V gene lost 4 bases and the J gene lost 5 bases, with 11 bases spanning the gap. From germline, CDR1 is SNHLY and CDR2 FYNNEI. The CDR3 covers 13 residues. CDR3 amino acids: CASSVQGRTEAFF. DNA of the CDR3: TGTGCCAGCAGTGTGCAGGGCAGGACTGAAGCTTTCTTT.

This clone was found a few times. The genes are TRBV7-9 and TRBJ2-3; D call uncertain. Trimming stripped 7 bases from V and 2 bases from J, with 10 bases between. CDR3 length: 13 amino acids. Germline CDR1 is SEHNR and CDR2 is FQNEAQ (reference sequence). CDR3 loop: CASILSNTDTQYF. The CDR3 DNA reads TGTGCCAGCATCTTGAGCAACACAGATACGCAGTATTTT.

The table lists this clone with a few counts. The chain joins TRBV18 to TRBJ2-1; TRBD1 matches at 7 bases. Germline V gives CDR1 KGHSH, CDR2 LQKENI. The length of the CDR3 is 13 residues. V gave up 4 bases and J gave up 5 bases; unmatched junction bases: 2. The DNA for the CDR3 is TGTGCCAGCTCACAGGGGGCGGACAATGAGCAGTTCTTC. Translating it yields CASSQGADNEQFF.

The chain joins TRBV29-1 to TRBJ1-1, with D unclear. The CDR3 spans 14 residues. CDR1 and CDR2 (germline): SQVTM, ANQGSEA. Trimming pared 4 bases from V and 1 base from J, leaving 13 bases between. As DNA, the CDR3 is TGCAGCGTTGTACGGCGGTTATCGAACACTGAAGCTTTCTTT. Its protein product is CSVVRRLSNTEAFF.

Here the CDR3 reads CASSSSWRTGRRETQYF. CDR3 sequence (DNA): TGTGCCAGCAGTTCGTCTTGGAGGACAGGGCGTCGTGAGACCCAGTACTTC. This rearrangement joins TRBV28 to TRBJ2-5; 8 bases line up with TRBD1. V was clipped by 4 bases and J by 5 bases; unmatched bases: 15. The CDR3 runs 17 residues. In germline, CDR1 is MDHEN, CDR2 SYDVKM. Based on the CDR3 plus reference TRBV28 and TRBJ2-5, the full variable domain is DVKVTQSSRYLVKRTGEKVFLECVQDMDHENMFWYRQDPGLGLRLIYFSYDVKMKEKGDIPEGYSVSREKKERFSLILESASTNQTSMYLCASSSSWRTGRRETQYFGPGTRLLVL.

The rearrangement uses TRBV7-2 and TRBJ1-3, with 9 positions matching TRBD1. This CDR3 spans 15 amino acids. The V gene's germline CDR1 is SGHTA and CDR2 FQGNSA. The V gene end was trimmed by 5 bases and the J gene end by 4 bases; junction bases not matched to a gene: 6. The CDR3 is CASSPWTGVGNTIYF. DNA for the CDR3: TGTGCCAGCAGCCCCTGGACAGGGGTCGGAAACACCATATATTTT.

A few counts support this clone. The gene calls are TRBV7-9 and TRBJ2-5; D may be TRBD2 (6 bases). Germline V gene lookup returns CDR1 SEHNR and CDR2 FQNEAQ (reference sequence). This CDR3 contains 15 residues. Deletions cut 0 bases from V and 4 bases from J, with 12 bases between. The CDR3 nucleotides read TGTGCCAGCAGCTTAGCGGGAGGTCCCCCAGAGACCCAGTACTTC. Translating gives CASSLAGGPPETQYF.